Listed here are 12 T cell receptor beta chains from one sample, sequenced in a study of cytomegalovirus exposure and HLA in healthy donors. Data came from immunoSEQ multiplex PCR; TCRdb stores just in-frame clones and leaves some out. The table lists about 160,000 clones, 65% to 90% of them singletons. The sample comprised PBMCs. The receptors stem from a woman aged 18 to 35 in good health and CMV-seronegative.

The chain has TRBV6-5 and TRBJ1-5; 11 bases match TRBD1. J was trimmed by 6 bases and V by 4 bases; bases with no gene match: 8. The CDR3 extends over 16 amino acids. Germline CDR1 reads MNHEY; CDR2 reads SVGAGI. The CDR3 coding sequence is TGTGCCAGCAGTTTCCAGGGGGACAGGGGGATTCAGCCCCAGCATTTT. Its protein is CASSFQGDRGIQPQHF.

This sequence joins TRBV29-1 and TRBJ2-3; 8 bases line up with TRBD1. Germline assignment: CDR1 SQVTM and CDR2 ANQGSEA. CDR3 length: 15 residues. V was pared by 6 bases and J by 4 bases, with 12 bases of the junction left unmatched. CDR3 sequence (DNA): TGCAGCGTCAAGTTGAGGGACAGGATTTCAGATACGCAGTATTTT. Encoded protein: CSVKLRDRISDTQYF.

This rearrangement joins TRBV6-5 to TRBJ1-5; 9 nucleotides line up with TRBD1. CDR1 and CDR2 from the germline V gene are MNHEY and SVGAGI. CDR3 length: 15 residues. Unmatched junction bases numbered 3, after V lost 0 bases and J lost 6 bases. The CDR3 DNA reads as TGTGCCAGCAGTTACTCTTGGGACAGGGTTCAGCCCCAGCATTTT. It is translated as CASSYSWDRVQPQHF.

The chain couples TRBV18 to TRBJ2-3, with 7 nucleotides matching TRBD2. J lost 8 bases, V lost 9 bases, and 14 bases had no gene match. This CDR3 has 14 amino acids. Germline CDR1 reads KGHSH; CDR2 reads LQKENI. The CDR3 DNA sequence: TGTGCCAGTTCAGGTGGGAGGGCACCGAGTACGCAGTATTTT. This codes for CASSGGRAPSTQYF.

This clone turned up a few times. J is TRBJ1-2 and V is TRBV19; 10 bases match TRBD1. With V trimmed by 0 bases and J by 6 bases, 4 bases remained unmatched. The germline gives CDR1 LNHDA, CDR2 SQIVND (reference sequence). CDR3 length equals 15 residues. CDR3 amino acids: CASSIDRGQGNGYTF. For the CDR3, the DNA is TGTGCCAGTAGTATAGATCGGGGACAGGGGAATGGCTACACCTTC.

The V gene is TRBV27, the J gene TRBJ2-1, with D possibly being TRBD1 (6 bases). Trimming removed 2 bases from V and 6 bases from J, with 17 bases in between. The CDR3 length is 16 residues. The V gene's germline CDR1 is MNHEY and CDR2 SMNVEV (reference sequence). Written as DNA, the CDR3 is TGTGCCAGCAGTTTAATGAGGTCGAGAGGGGGCAATGAGCAGTTCTTC. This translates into CASSLMRSRGGNEQFF.

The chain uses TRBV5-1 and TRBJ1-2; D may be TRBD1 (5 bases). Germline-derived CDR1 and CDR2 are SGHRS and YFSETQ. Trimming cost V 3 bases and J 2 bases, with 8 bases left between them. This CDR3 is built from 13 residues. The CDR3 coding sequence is TGCGCCAGCAGCTCCAGGGCGAACTATGGCTACACCTTC. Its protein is CASSSRANYGYTF.

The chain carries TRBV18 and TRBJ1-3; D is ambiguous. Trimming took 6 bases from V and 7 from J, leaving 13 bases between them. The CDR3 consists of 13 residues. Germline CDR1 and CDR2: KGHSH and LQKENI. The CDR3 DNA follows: TGTGCCAGCTCCCAGGAGGCGGGGAACACCATATATTTT. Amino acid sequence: CASSQEAGNTIYF.

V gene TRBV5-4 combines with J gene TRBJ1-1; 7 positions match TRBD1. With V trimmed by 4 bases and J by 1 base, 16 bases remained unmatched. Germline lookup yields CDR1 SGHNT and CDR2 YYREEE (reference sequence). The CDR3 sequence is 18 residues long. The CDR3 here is CASSPGRQGPRGNTEAFF. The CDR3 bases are TGTGCCAGCAGCCCCGGACGACAGGGACCTCGGGGGAACACTGAAGCTTTCTTT.

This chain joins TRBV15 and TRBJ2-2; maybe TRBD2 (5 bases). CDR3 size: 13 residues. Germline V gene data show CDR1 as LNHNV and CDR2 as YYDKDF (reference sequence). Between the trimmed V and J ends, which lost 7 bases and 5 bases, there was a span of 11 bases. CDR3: CATIASRTGELFF. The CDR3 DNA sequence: TGTGCCACCATTGCTAGCCGAACCGGGGAGCTGTTTTTT.

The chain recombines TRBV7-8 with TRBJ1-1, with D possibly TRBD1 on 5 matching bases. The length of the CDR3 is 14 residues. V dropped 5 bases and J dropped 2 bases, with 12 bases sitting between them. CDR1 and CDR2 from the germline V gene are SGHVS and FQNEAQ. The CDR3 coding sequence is TGTGCCAGCAGCCAGGGTGGGGCTAACACTGAAGCTTTCTTT. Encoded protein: CASSQGGANTEAFF.

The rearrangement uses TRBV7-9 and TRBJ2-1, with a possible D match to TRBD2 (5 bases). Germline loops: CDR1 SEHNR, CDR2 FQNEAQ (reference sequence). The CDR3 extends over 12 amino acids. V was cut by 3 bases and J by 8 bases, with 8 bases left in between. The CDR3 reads CASSFERDEQFF. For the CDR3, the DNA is TGTGCCAGCAGCTTTGAGAGGGATGAGCAGTTCTTC.